This is a list of T cell receptor beta chains from one sample in a study of blood T cells in healthy people across ages. TCRdb processed the 5' RACE reads anew with MiXCR; each CDR3 protein has one entry. The sample holds about 1.8 million distinct CDR3 sequences, around half seen once. Source material: blood. The receptor set was obtained from a woman between 40 and 50 years old in good health. Each CDR3 is given without its conserved first and last residue. The D gene is left open where the match is weak.

D | J | V | CDR3
NA | TRBJ2-5 | TRBV2 | ASSSLGAGYQETQY
NA | TRBJ2-7 | TRBV20-1 | SAPGQSYEQY
NA | TRBJ2-5 | TRBV20-1 | SARPGWETQY
NA | TRBJ2-1 | TRBV4-2 | ASSQSRAVYNEQF
TRBD1 | TRBJ2-5 | TRBV7-2 | ASSGQGLETQY
TRBD1 | TRBJ2-5 | TRBV5-6 | ASSLGAGGIETQY
TRBD1 | TRBJ2-2 | TRBV12-3/TRBV12-4 | AIGPGTGDAGELF
NA | TRBJ2-1 | TRBV6-5 | ASSRNAGDEQF
TRBD1 | TRBJ2-7 | TRBV20-1 | SANPSGTGGYEQY
NA | TRBJ2-1 | TRBV7-9 | ASSLAVTYNEQF
NA | TRBJ2-3 | TRBV4-1 | ASSQGADILTDTQY
NA | TRBJ1-4 | TRBV6-5 | ASQMGEKLF
TRBD1 | TRBJ1-5 | TRBV7-9 | ASSSSGTGYNQPQH
NA | TRBJ2-4 | TRBV7-2 | ASSSHRGDTERY
NA | TRBJ2-2 | TRBV5-1 | AGTGGELF
TRBD2 | TRBJ2-1 | TRBV20-1 | SARPLAGANNEQF
NA | TRBJ1-6 | TRBV7-2 | AIEGGPYNSPLH
NA | TRBJ2-7 | TRBV29-1 | SVDGGGREGEQY
NA | TRBJ1-2 | TRBV10-3 | AISRDPRDYT
NA | TRBJ2-5 | TRBV28 | ASVGRQETQY
TRBD1 | TRBJ2-7 | TRBV20-1 | SVARTGNSYEQY
TRBD1 | TRBJ2-1 | TRBV7-7 | ASSPGTATEQF
TRBD1 | TRBJ2-1 | TRBV6-5 | ASIPGQGYNEQF
NA | TRBJ2-3 | TRBV6-1 | ASAVGVAGSRTDTQY
TRBD1 | TRBJ2-5 | TRBV15 | ATSRERDRAQETQY
NA | TRBJ2-4 | TRBV4-2 | ASSQEASGLNIQY
TRBD1 | TRBJ2-4 | TRBV6-2/TRBV6-3 | ASSPTGASQY